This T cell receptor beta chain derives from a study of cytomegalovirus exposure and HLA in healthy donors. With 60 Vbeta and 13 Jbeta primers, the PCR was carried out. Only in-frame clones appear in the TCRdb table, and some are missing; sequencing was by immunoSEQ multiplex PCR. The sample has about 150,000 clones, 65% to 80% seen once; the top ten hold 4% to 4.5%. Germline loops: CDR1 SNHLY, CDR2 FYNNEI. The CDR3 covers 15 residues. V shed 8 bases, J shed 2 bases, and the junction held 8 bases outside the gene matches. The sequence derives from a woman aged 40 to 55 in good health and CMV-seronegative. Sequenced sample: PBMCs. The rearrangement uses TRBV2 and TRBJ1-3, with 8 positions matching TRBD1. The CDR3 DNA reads TGTGCCAGCGGCGGACAGGGACAACCTGGAAACACCATATATTTT. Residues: CASGGQGQPGNTIYF.